The rows below give T cell receptor beta chains drawn from one sample of a study of T cell repertoires in cytomegalovirus infection. No antigen is known for these receptors. Each CDR3 protein gets one entry after TCRdb re-called the reads with MiXCR. The sample lists about 110,000 distinct CDR3 sequences, less than 55% seen once, with around 70% in the top ten. Sequenced material: CD8+ T cells from cultured PBMCs, taken from culture after CMV antigen stimulation. These receptors were obtained from a human donor in good health (CMV status not recorded). Some clones in this sample may be carry-over from other donors' samples. The CDR3 runs from the conserved cysteine through the conserved F or W. The D gene is left open where the match is weak. Part of the rows lack a size; the others show once, few, many or a class for expanded clones.

J gene: TRBJ2-1; D gene: NA; V gene: TRBV6-5; clone size: NA; CDR3 DNA: TGTGCCAGCAGTTCCGGGTTCTCCTCCTACAATGAGCAGTTCTTC; CDR3 protein: CASSSGFSSYNEQFF
J gene: TRBJ2-2; D gene: NA; V gene: TRBV12-3/TRBV12-4; clone size: few; CDR3 DNA: TGTGCCAGCAAGGTTGCGGACGCCGGGGAGCTGTTTTTT; CDR3 protein: CASKVADAGELFF
J gene: TRBJ1-2; D gene: NA; V gene: TRBV27; clone size: NA; CDR3 DNA: TGTGCCAGCAGTTTATACCCAGGGGTGATCTATGGCTACACCTTC; CDR3 protein: CASSLYPGVIYGYTF
J gene: TRBJ2-7; D gene: NA; V gene: TRBV5-4; clone size: NA; CDR3 DNA: TGTGCCAGCAGCTTGGACACCCCCCACGAGCAGTACTTC; CDR3 protein: CASSLDTPHEQYF
J gene: TRBJ2-1; D gene: NA; V gene: TRBV6-5; clone size: few; CDR3 DNA: TGTGCCAGCAGTTACGGGGTGCCGGGGGTAGGCTATGAGCAGTTCTTC; CDR3 protein: CASSYGVPGVGYEQFF
J gene: TRBJ1-5; D gene: TRBD1; V gene: TRBV7-9; clone size: few; CDR3 DNA: TGTGCCAGCAGCTCTACGGGACAGGGCAGCAATCAGCCCCAGCATTTT; CDR3 protein: CASSSTGQGSNQPQHF
J gene: TRBJ1-2; D gene: NA; V gene: TRBV6-6; clone size: NA; CDR3 DNA: TGTGCCAGCAGTTTAAGAGGGCACGACTATGGCTACACCTTC; CDR3 protein: CASSLRGHDYGYTF
J gene: TRBJ2-3; D gene: NA; V gene: TRBV6-5; clone size: once; CDR3 DNA: TGTGCCAGCAGTCCAAGGACAGTTTCTAGCACAGATACGCAGTATTTT; CDR3 protein: CASSPRTVSSTDTQYF
J gene: TRBJ1-6; D gene: NA; V gene: TRBV5-1; clone size: NA; CDR3 DNA: TGCGCCAGCAGCTTGGGGCAGCCGTTTGACTCACCCCTCCACTTT; CDR3 protein: CASSLGQPFDSPLHF
J gene: TRBJ2-7; D gene: NA; V gene: TRBV7-6; clone size: NA; CDR3 DNA: TGTGCCAGCAGCTTAAACGGACAGTACGAGCAGTACTTC; CDR3 protein: CASSLNGQYEQYF
J gene: TRBJ1-1; D gene: NA; V gene: TRBV20-1; clone size: NA; CDR3 DNA: TGCAGTGCTCATGACCCGAACACTGAAGCTTTCTTT; CDR3 protein: CSAHDPNTEAFF
J gene: TRBJ1-5; D gene: NA; V gene: TRBV20-1; clone size: NA; CDR3 DNA: TGCAGTGCTAGAGTCGGTTCCCAGCCCCAGCATTTT; CDR3 protein: CSARVGSQPQHF
J gene: TRBJ1-5; D gene: NA; V gene: TRBV15; clone size: NA; CDR3 DNA: TGTGCCACCAGCCTGGGGGAACAGGGCAATCAGCCCCAGCATTTT; CDR3 protein: CATSLGEQGNQPQHF
J gene: TRBJ2-4; D gene: NA; V gene: TRBV7-6; clone size: NA; CDR3 DNA: TGTGCCAGCAGCTTAGGTACGCGCCTCCGGTACTTC; CDR3 protein: CASSLGTRLRYF
J gene: TRBJ1-1; D gene: NA; V gene: TRBV4-1; clone size: few; CDR3 DNA: TGCGCCAGCAGCCAAGCAATACAGGGGAACACTGAAGCTTTCTTT; CDR3 protein: CASSQAIQGNTEAFF
J gene: TRBJ2-1; D gene: NA; V gene: TRBV19; clone size: once; CDR3 DNA: TGTGCCAGTAGTCCGAGACAGTGGGCGAACAGCGGTGAGCAGTTCTTC; CDR3 protein: CASSPRQWANSGEQFF
J gene: TRBJ2-1; D gene: TRBD2; V gene: TRBV29-1; clone size: NA; CDR3 DNA: TGCAGCGTTCGAATAGCGGGGAGCTCCTACAATGAGCAGTTCTTC; CDR3 protein: CSVRIAGSSYNEQFF
J gene: TRBJ2-7; D gene: NA; V gene: TRBV30; clone size: few; CDR3 DNA: TGTGCCTGGAGCGTAGGACGGGCCTACGAGCAGTACTTC; CDR3 protein: CAWSVGRAYEQYF
J gene: TRBJ1-1; D gene: NA; V gene: TRBV7-4; clone size: NA; CDR3 DNA: TGTGCCAGCACCCCCGGGAACACTGAAGCTTTCTTT; CDR3 protein: CASTPGNTEAFF
J gene: TRBJ2-1; D gene: NA; V gene: TRBV7-8; clone size: NA; CDR3 DNA: TGTGCCAGCAGCCTCAAGGGGTTGAGACCCAAAGGGGCTTACAATGAGCAGTTCTTC; CDR3 protein: CASSLKGLRPKGAYNEQFF
J gene: TRBJ1-5; D gene: TRBD1; V gene: TRBV2; clone size: many; CDR3 DNA: TGTGCCAGCAGTGAAATTGGGACAGACAATCAGCCCCAGCATTTT; CDR3 protein: CASSEIGTDNQPQHF
J gene: TRBJ1-2; D gene: NA; V gene: TRBV6-5; clone size: NA; CDR3 DNA: TGTGCCAGCAGTTACGGGCAGGGAGTGGTGGGCTACACCTTC; CDR3 protein: CASSYGQGVVGYTF
J gene: TRBJ1-1; D gene: TRBD1; V gene: TRBV6-6; clone size: NA; CDR3 DNA: TGTGCCAGCAGGCTCGGGACAGGGCTTACTGAAGCTTTCTTT; CDR3 protein: CASRLGTGLTEAFF
J gene: TRBJ2-1; D gene: TRBD2; V gene: TRBV25-1; clone size: NA; CDR3 DNA: TGTGCCAGCAGTGAATATCTAGCGGGGGGGGTTGAGCAGTTCTTC; CDR3 protein: CASSEYLAGGVEQFF
J gene: TRBJ1-1; D gene: NA; V gene: TRBV28; clone size: NA; CDR3 DNA: TGTGCCAGCAGTTTTAGGTTTGCAACTGAAGCTTTCTTT; CDR3 protein: CASSFRFATEAFF
J gene: TRBJ1-6; D gene: TRBD1; V gene: TRBV6-6; clone size: NA; CDR3 DNA: TGTGCCAGCAGCGAGCCGGACAGGGGCAATTCACCCCTCCACTTT; CDR3 protein: CASSEPDRGNSPLHF
J gene: TRBJ2-1; D gene: NA; V gene: TRBV7-9; clone size: NA; CDR3 DNA: TGTGCCAGCAGCTTAGCGATGGGGGCGTCCTACAATGAGCAGTTCTTC; CDR3 protein: CASSLAMGASYNEQFF
J gene: TRBJ1-5; D gene: TRBD1; V gene: TRBV7-8; clone size: NA; CDR3 DNA: TGTGCCAGCAGCTTGTACAGGGGGAATGGCAATCAGCCCCAGCATTTT; CDR3 protein: CASSLYRGNGNQPQHF
J gene: TRBJ2-1; D gene: TRBD1; V gene: TRBV24-1; clone size: many; CDR3 DNA: TGTGCCACCAGTGATTCCCGGACAGGGTGGGATGAGCAGTTCTTC; CDR3 protein: CATSDSRTGWDEQFF
J gene: TRBJ1-2; D gene: TRBD1; V gene: TRBV6-2/TRBV6-3; clone size: NA; CDR3 DNA: TGTGCCAGCAGGGAACCGGGACAGACCTCCCCAAACTATGGCTACACCTTC; CDR3 protein: CASREPGQTSPNYGYTF
J gene: TRBJ2-5; D gene: NA; V gene: TRBV7-7; clone size: few; CDR3 DNA: TGTGCCAGCAGCTTAGGGGCAGGTTCTATGGAGACCCAGTACTTC; CDR3 protein: CASSLGAGSMETQYF
J gene: TRBJ1-5; D gene: NA; V gene: TRBV12-3/TRBV12-4; clone size: NA; CDR3 DNA: TGTGCCAGCAGTTTTATAGGGAGTTGGGAGCCCCAACATTTT; CDR3 protein: CASSFIGSWEPQHF
J gene: TRBJ2-6; D gene: NA; V gene: TRBV28; clone size: NA; CDR3 DNA: TGTGCCAGTACCCGGGGGACTGGGGCCAACGTCCTGACTTTC; CDR3 protein: CASTRGTGANVLTF
J gene: TRBJ2-7; D gene: NA; V gene: TRBV7-9; clone size: NA; CDR3 DNA: TGTGCCAGCAGCTCCACAGGACGGTCGAGCTCCTACGAGCAGTACTTC; CDR3 protein: CASSSTGRSSSYEQYF
J gene: TRBJ2-7; D gene: TRBD1; V gene: TRBV3-1; clone size: NA; CDR3 DNA: TGTGCCAGCAGTACCGGGACAGGCTCCTACGAGCAGTACTTC; CDR3 protein: CASSTGTGSYEQYF
J gene: TRBJ2-1; D gene: TRBD2; V gene: TRBV7-9; clone size: many; CDR3 DNA: TGTGCCATCGGGACTAGCGGGGGGGCCGATGACAATGAGCAGTTCTTC; CDR3 protein: CAIGTSGGADDNEQFF
J gene: TRBJ1-1; D gene: NA; V gene: TRBV19; clone size: NA; CDR3 DNA: TGTGCCAGTAGTATCGGTGGGATTGAAGCTTTCTTT; CDR3 protein: CASSIGGIEAFF
J gene: TRBJ2-7; D gene: TRBD1; V gene: TRBV7-9; clone size: NA; CDR3 DNA: TGTGCCAGCAGCTTCCCAGGGGGCTACGAGCAGTACTTC; CDR3 protein: CASSFPGGYEQYF
J gene: TRBJ1-5; D gene: NA; V gene: TRBV12-3/TRBV12-4; clone size: NA; CDR3 DNA: TGTGCCAGCAGGAGCGGCAGCAACAATCAGCCCAAGCATTTT; CDR3 protein: CASRSGSNNQPKHF
J gene: TRBJ2-2; D gene: NA; V gene: TRBV7-3; clone size: NA; CDR3 DNA: TGTGCCAGCAGCTTAATGGGGGCCGGGGAGCTGTTTTTT; CDR3 protein: CASSLMGAGELFF
J gene: TRBJ2-3; D gene: TRBD2; V gene: TRBV7-6; clone size: NA; CDR3 DNA: TGTGCCAGCGGAATAGCGGGGGGCCACCATACGCAGTATTTT; CDR3 protein: CASGIAGGHHTQYF
J gene: TRBJ2-5; D gene: NA; V gene: TRBV7-4; clone size: NA; CDR3 DNA: TGTGCCAGCAGCCCGGTTGAGGCAGGGGAGACCCAGTACTTC; CDR3 protein: CASSPVEAGETQYF
J gene: TRBJ2-5; D gene: NA; V gene: TRBV6-2/TRBV6-3; clone size: many; CDR3 DNA: TGTGCCAGCAGATACCGGGGAACGGAGACCCAGTACTTC; CDR3 protein: CASRYRGTETQYF
J gene: TRBJ1-5; D gene: NA; V gene: TRBV7-6; clone size: NA; CDR3 DNA: TGTGCCAGCAGCCCCGCCGGAGGGTTTCAGCCCCAGCATTTT; CDR3 protein: CASSPAGGFQPQHF
J gene: TRBJ2-7; D gene: NA; V gene: TRBV2; clone size: NA; CDR3 DNA: TGTGCCAGCAGATCCCGGGACCTCCTCATCGACGAGCAGTACTTC; CDR3 protein: CASRSRDLLIDEQYF
J gene: TRBJ2-3; D gene: NA; V gene: TRBV6-5; clone size: NA; CDR3 DNA: TGTGCCAGCAGTTACTCCCGGAGCACAGATACGCAGTATTTT; CDR3 protein: CASSYSRSTDTQYF
J gene: TRBJ2-1; D gene: TRBD2; V gene: TRBV7-6; clone size: NA; CDR3 DNA: TGTCCCAGCAGCTTACGTCTAGCGGGGGGGCCCCACGAGCAGTTCTTC; CDR3 protein: CPSSLRLAGGPHEQFF
J gene: TRBJ2-6; D gene: NA; V gene: TRBV19; clone size: NA; CDR3 DNA: TGTGCCAGTAGTATCACGGACTCTGGGGCCAACGTCCTGACTTTC; CDR3 protein: CASSITDSGANVLTF
J gene: TRBJ2-7; D gene: NA; V gene: TRBV9; clone size: few; CDR3 DNA: TGTGCCAGCAGCGTAGGTTCAGGGGACGAGCAGTACTTC; CDR3 protein: CASSVGSGDEQYF
J gene: TRBJ2-1; D gene: NA; V gene: TRBV4-1; clone size: NA; CDR3 DNA: TGCGCCAGCAGCCGCATCGCCAATCGGGGCGATGAGCAGTTCTTC; CDR3 protein: CASSRIANRGDEQFF